What follows describes a single TCR beta chain. This specimen belongs to a study of blood T cell repertoires in COVID-19. On the study more broadly: Nucleic acid was either cDNA or gDNA, and it came from T cells, B-cell-depleted T cells, or PBMCs.

Original data processing: Nucleated cell number was recorded as an estimate derived from reference gene primer amplification. TCRdb keeps only in-frame clones here, not all; method: immunoSEQ multiplex PCR. The V and J calls and clone size come from that table; D and trimming were worked out from the DNA. This sample has about 14,000 clones; around 83% occur once, and the top ten carry roughly 20%. V was cut by 2 bases and J by 5 bases, with 6 bases left in between. Looked up from germline, CDR1 is MNHNS and CDR2 is SASEGT. The length of the CDR3 is 12 residues. V and J are TRBV6-1 and TRBJ1-1; D unresolved. The source of this sequence is a man aged 80 or over with active or convalescent COVID-19. The sample consisted of peripheral blood. CDR3: CASSEHRTEAFF. CDR3 coding DNA: TGTGCCAGCAGTGAACATAGAACTGAAGCTTTCTTT.